This T cell receptor (beta chain) was captured by sequencing in a study of molecular identifiers for immune sequencing clone quantification. V lost 5 bases, J lost 7 bases, and 5 bases lay in between. Germline CDR1 and CDR2: SGHAT and FQNNGV. There are 10 residues in the CDR3. TCRdb reprocessed the PCR reads via MiXCR and lists one record per CDR3 protein. This sample has hundreds of thousands of distinct CDR3 sequences; about 25% occur once, and the top ten carry about 0.84%. Material for sequencing was naive CD8+ T cells from blood, with Jurkat cell RNA spiked in. Described subset: FACS-sorted CD8+CD4-CCR7+CD45RA+ naive T cells. The rearrangement links TRBV11-2 to TRBJ1-1; D unresolved. The clonotype was recovered from a human donor in good health. Some libraries in this study had Jurkat cell RNA spiked in. Written as DNA, the CDR3 is TGTGCCAGCAGCGGCAATGAAGCTTTCTTT. Protein product: CASSGNEAFF.